The 19 T cell receptor beta chains below all came from one sample that was sequenced in a study of cytomegalovirus exposure and HLA in healthy donors. Researchers ran the PCR with 60 Vbeta and 13 Jbeta primers. Repertoires were generated with immunoSEQ multiplex PCR, while TCRdb's copy carries only in-frame clones and drops some. This table has 100,000 to 150,000 clones, about 83% appearing once. The sequenced sample was PBMCs. The source of these receptors is a girl aged 2 to 9 in good health and CMV-seronegative.

The V gene is TRBV5-4, the J gene TRBJ2-5; 10 bases match TRBD2. V was pared by 4 bases and J by 1 base, with 10 bases of the junction left unmatched. The germline gives CDR1 SGHNT, CDR2 YYREEE (reference sequence). The CDR3 is 17 residues long. Here the CDR3 DNA reads TGTGCCAGCAGCCGTTCTAGCGGGAGAACGCCCCAAGAGACCCAGTACTTC. Its translation: CASSRSSGRTPQETQYF.

The gene calls are TRBV28 and TRBJ1-1; 7 bases are shared with TRBD1. This CDR3 spans 12 amino acids. Per germline, CDR1 MDHEN and CDR2 SYDVKM. With V trimmed by 3 bases and J by 10 bases, 5 bases remained unmatched. CDR3 DNA: TGTGCCAGCAGTTTTCAACAGGGGCCAGCTTTCTTT. Protein product: CASSFQQGPAFF.

V is TRBV7-2 and J is TRBJ2-3; D is perhaps TRBD2 (6 bases). Trimming shortened V by 6 bases and J by 2 bases, and 18 bases separated the two germline ends. The CDR3 runs 16 residues. Germline V gene sequence: CDR1 SGHTA, CDR2 FQGNSA. CDR3 sequence reads: CASRPGGRGVTDTQYF. CDR3 DNA sequence: TGTGCCAGCAGACCCGGCGGGCGGGGTGTCACAGATACGCAGTATTTT.

The V and J genes are TRBV6-1 and TRBJ2-2; TRBD1 might be the D (6 bases). Germline V CDR1 and CDR2: MNHNS, SASEGT. This CDR3 has 15 residues. With 0 bases removed from V and 1 base from J, the gap between germline ends came to 6 bases. CDR3 DNA sequence: TGTGCCAGCAGTGAAGCGACAGGGAACACCGGGGAGCTGTTTTTT. Translating gives CASSEATGNTGELFF.

The chain employs TRBV6-5 and TRBJ1-2; D possibly corresponds to TRBD1 (6 bases). The CDR3 spans 16 residues. Between the trimmed V and J ends, which lost 0 bases and 1 base, there was a span of 12 bases. CDR1 is MNHEY, CDR2 SVGAGI, per germline. In DNA form, the CDR3 reads TGTGCCAGCAGTTACTCTGTCGGGGGGCGTAACTATGGCTACACCTTC. Translated: CASSYSVGGRNYGYTF.

This clone was seen only a few times. This chain joins TRBV4-1 and TRBJ1-6; 7 positions agree with TRBD1. J lost 8 bases, V lost 3 bases, and 7 bases had no gene match. There are 15 residues in the CDR3. Germline CDR1 MGHRA, CDR2 YSYEKL. CDR3 in DNA: TGCGCCAGCAGCCAGGGACAGAGGGTTGATTCACCCCTCCACTTT. This sequence encodes CASSQGQRVDSPLHF.

The gene calls are TRBV11-2 and TRBJ1-2; D remains ambiguous. The CDR3 has 13 residues. Germline V gives CDR1 SGHAT, CDR2 FQNNGV. Deletions cut 0 bases from V and 6 bases from J, with 8 bases between. As DNA, the CDR3 is TGTGCCAGCAGCTTAGAATTCGGGGATGGCTACACCTTC. As protein: CASSLEFGDGYTF.

This clone was seen a handful of times. The chain is built from TRBV25-1 and TRBJ2-7, with D uncertain. CDR3 size: 12 residues. The germline CDR1 and CDR2 sequences are MGHDK and SYGVNS. V was pared by 9 bases and J by 0 bases, with 9 bases between. Written as DNA, the CDR3 is TGTGCCAGTCAGACACCCTCCTACGAGCAGTACTTC. Translating it yields CASQTPSYEQYF.

This chain connects TRBV6-5 to TRBJ2-6; D is ambiguous. V shed 0 bases and J shed 4 bases, with 10 bases lying between them. Per the germline V gene, CDR1 is MNHEY and CDR2 is SVGAGI. This CDR3 region has 16 residues. The CDR3 loop is CASSYSTVSGANVLTF. DNA for the CDR3: TGTGCCAGCAGTTACTCCACAGTTTCCGGGGCCAACGTCCTGACTTTC.

This clone was detected once. The chain couples TRBV9 to TRBJ2-1; TRBD2 matches at 7 bases. Looked up from germline, CDR1 is SGDLS and CDR2 is YYNGEE. The CDR3 runs to 16 residues. Trimming took 3 bases from V and 2 from J; bases not matched to a gene: 8. CDR3 DNA sequence: TGTGCCAGCAGCGCCCCCATGGCGGGAGCCTACAATGAGCAGTTCTTC. Translating it yields CASSAPMAGAYNEQFF. Drawing the rest from reference TRBV9 and TRBJ2-1, the complete variable domain is DSGVTQTPKHLITATGQRVTLRCSPRSGDLSVYWYQQSLDQGLQFLIQYYNGEERAKGNILERFSAQQFPDLHSELNLSSLELGDSALYFCASSAPMAGAYNEQFFGPGTRLTVL.

V usage is TRBV13 and J usage is TRBJ2-5; TRBD2 matches at 11 bases. The DNA end is more similar to TRBJ2-7, so the J call may be wrong. The CDR3 is made up of 14 amino acids. Germline V CDR1 and CDR2: PRHDT, FYEKMQ (reference sequence). CDR3 region: CASSYGTSGYEQYF. The CDR3 DNA reads as TGTGCCAGCAGTTACGGGACTAGCGGCTACGAGCAGTACTTC.

This clone was picked up a small number of times. The genes are TRBV28 and TRBJ2-1; 7 nucleotides align to TRBD2. This CDR3 has 14 residues. The germline V gene encodes CDR1 MDHEN and CDR2 SYDVKM. The ends lost 10 bases at V and 5 bases at J; junction bases unmatched: 11. The CDR3 sequence is CATSGRGLNNEQFF. The DNA for the CDR3 is TGTGCCACCTCTGGGAGGGGACTTAACAATGAGCAGTTCTTC.

The chain has TRBV28 and TRBJ1-1; D not certain. The CDR3 is 13 residues long. Germline assignment: CDR1 MDHEN and CDR2 SYDVKM. The ends were cut back, 3 bases at V and 3 bases at J, with 8 bases in the middle. The CDR3 protein is CASSFSSYTEAFF. The DNA for the CDR3 is TGTGCCAGCAGTTTTAGCTCGTACACTGAAGCTTTCTTT.

This clone was seen only once. V gene TRBV10-1 combines with J gene TRBJ2-7; 10 bases are a match to TRBD2. Looked up from germline, CDR1 is WNHNN and CDR2 is SYGVQD (reference sequence). The V and J ends lost 0 bases and 6 bases, in that order; junction bases with no gene match: 14. CDR3 length: 18 residues. The CDR3 nucleotides read TGCGCCAGCAGTGAGTCGAGGGCTAGCGGGAGAAAAGCGCTCGAGCAGTACTTC. Its translation is CASSESRASGRKALEQYF.

This clone was recorded only once. The chain uses TRBV7-9 and TRBJ2-5, with a possible D match to TRBD2 (6 bases). Germline assignment: CDR1 SEHNR and CDR2 FQNEAQ (reference sequence). V lost 5 bases to trimming and J lost 4 bases, with 11 bases between them. This CDR3 has 13 amino acids. CDR3 in amino acids: CASSLTSVETQYF. The DNA for the CDR3 is TGTGCCAGCAGCCTGACTAGTGTAGAGACCCAGTACTTC. Combining the CDR3 with reference TRBV7-9 and TRBJ2-5 gives the whole variable domain DTGVSQNPRHKITKRGQNVTFRCDPISEHNRLYWYRQTLGQGPEFLTYFQNEAQLEKSRLLSDRFSAERPKGSFSTLEIQRTEQGDSAMYLCASSLTSVETQYFGPGTRLLVL.

In the case of this clone: The same CDR3 can be traced to other DNA sequences in this sample. This chain uses TRBV4-2 with TRBJ2-7; possible D gene TRBD2, 6 bases. The CDR3 loop spans 15 amino acids. The germline V and J ends were trimmed by 4 bases and 7 bases, with 20 bases remaining between them. Per the germline V gene, CDR1 is LGHNA and CDR2 is YNFKEQ. The CDR3 protein is CASSRASADGGEQYF. The CDR3 DNA follows: TGTGCCAGCAGCCGGGCTAGCGCCGACGGAGGGGAGCAGTACTTC.

The chain links TRBV10-2 to TRBJ2-2; 13 nucleotides align to TRBD2. V was pared by 6 bases and J by 6 bases, with 10 bases of the junction left unmatched. Germline values: CDR1 WSHSY, CDR2 SAAADI. The CDR3 length is 17 residues. CDR3 in DNA: TGCGCCAGCAGACGACTAGCGGGGGGTAGGGAGGCCGGGGAGCTGTTTTTT. It encodes CASRRLAGGREAGELFF.

The chain has TRBV14 and TRBJ1-6, with D tentatively TRBD1 (6 bases). Germline lookup yields CDR1 SGHDN and CDR2 FVKESK. This CDR3 has 14 residues. V shed 4 bases and J shed 7 bases, with 11 bases lying between them. CDR3 DNA sequence: TGTGCCAGCAGCCGGGGGCGGGGGAATTCACCCCTCCACTTT. Protein product: CASSRGRGNSPLHF.

Points on this clone: Other DNA variants within this sample encode the same CDR3. The CDR3 region is CASSYTGTGEQYF. DNA for the CDR3: TGTGCCAGCAGTTACACCGGGACGGGGGAGCAGTACTTC. The rearrangement uses TRBV6-5 and TRBJ2-5, with TRBD2 as a possible D gene (6 bases). Germline assignment: CDR1 MNHEY and CDR2 SVGAGI. The CDR3 is 13 residues long. Trimming removed 2 bases at V and 11 bases at J, with 15 bases between.